These 18 T cell receptor beta chains share one sample of origin, sequenced in a study of OX40 agonist ivuxolimab in advanced cancers. Receptors were amplified or captured by the immunoSEQ multiplex PCR assay. As stored in TCRdb, this immuneACCESS dataset retains in-frame rearrangements with V and J assigned. A fraction of the clones does not appear; measured against another copy, unresolved V genes explain less than half of the discrepancy, and the remainder lacks a known reason. The sample table holds 60,000 to 70,000 clones, of which 87% were seen once. The ten top clones hold 4% of the sample. The sequenced sample was CD4+ or CD8+ T cells sorted from blood, obtained in a trial of the OX40 agonist ivuxolimab. These receptors were collected from an adult with an advanced solid tumor such as melanoma, head and neck, liver or kidney cancer.

This clone has only one observation. V gene TRBV13 combines with J gene TRBJ2-7; TRBD1 might be the D (7 bases). The CDR3 has 17 residues. Germline loops: CDR1 PRHDT, CDR2 FYEKMQ (reference sequence). V shed 0 bases and J shed 7 bases, with 22 bases lying between them. The CDR3: CASSLGLMNRGGPEQYF. CDR3 sequence (DNA): TGTGCCAGCAGCTTAGGCTTGATGAACAGGGGAGGTCCGGAGCAGTACTTC.

This chain connects TRBV25-1 to TRBJ2-1; 7 bases map to TRBD1. Germline CDR1 is MGHDK and CDR2 is SYGVNS. The J segment lost 0 bases and the V segment lost 3 bases, leaving 5 bases of the junction unmatched. This CDR3 comprises 16 residues. CDR3 sequence reads: CASSDVDRDSYNEQFF. The CDR3 DNA follows: TGTGCCAGCAGTGATGTAGACAGGGACTCCTACAATGAGCAGTTCTTC.

V is TRBV28 and J is TRBJ2-4, with a possible D match to TRBD1 (6 bases). CDR1 MDHEN and CDR2 SYDVKM come from the germline V gene. The ends were cut back, 9 bases at V and 9 bases at J, with 18 bases in the middle. CDR3 length equals 13 residues. The DNA of the CDR3 is TGTGCCAGTGCCCGGGAAGGGACACCCATTCAGTACTTC. Amino acids: CASAREGTPIQYF.

This clone was observed a single time. J is TRBJ1-3 and V is TRBV18; TRBD1 matches 7 bases. This CDR3 region has 16 residues. V shed 4 bases, J shed 0 bases, and the junction held 6 bases outside the gene matches. CDR1 and CDR2 (germline): KGHSH, LQKENI. CDR3 coding DNA: TGTGCCAGCTCACAGGACAGGCCATACTCTGGAAACACCATATATTTT. It translates to CASSQDRPYSGNTIYF.

The J gene is TRBJ2-3, the V gene TRBV5-5; D ambiguous. The CDR3 has 12 amino acids. The germline V and J ends were trimmed by 0 bases and 3 bases, with 2 bases remaining between them. The germline V gene has CDR1 SGHKS and CDR2 YYEKEE (reference sequence). CDR3 residues: CASSLVTDTQYF. CDR3 bases: TGTGCCAGCAGCTTGGTGACAGATACGCAGTATTTT.

The DNA for the CDR3 is TGCGCCAGCAGCCAAGTCCAGGGGGCCTCCTACGAGCAGTACTTC. The encoded protein is CASSQVQGASYEQYF. The J gene is TRBJ2-7, the V gene TRBV4-3, with 8 positions matching TRBD1. CDR3 size: 15 residues. Germline V CDR1 and CDR2: LGHNA, YSLEER. Trimming took 1 base from V and 0 from J; bases not matched to a gene: 2.

This clone was observed a single time. The genes are TRBV28 and TRBJ2-5, with 9 bases fitting TRBD1. V trimming: 7 bases; J trimming: 2 bases; junction bases outside the gene matches: 5. CDR1 is MDHEN and CDR2 is SYDVKM in the germline V gene. This CDR3 has 14 residues. The CDR3 is CASTTGGLQETQYF. CDR3 DNA: TGTGCCAGCACCACAGGGGGCTTACAAGAGACCCAGTACTTC.

The rearrangement uses TRBV19 and TRBJ2-3; a possible D gene is TRBD1 (6 bases). V lost 1 base to trimming and J lost 4 bases, with 9 bases between them. The CDR3 consists of 14 residues. Germline V gene data show CDR1 as LNHDA and CDR2 as SQIVND (reference sequence). This chain's CDR3 is CASSIGGGPDTQYF. The CDR3 bases are TGTGCCAGTAGTATAGGAGGGGGTCCAGATACGCAGTATTTT.

This clone turned up a few times. The rearrangement joins TRBV2 to TRBJ2-7; 15 bases agree with TRBD2. V lost 8 bases to trimming and J lost 4 bases; unmatched junction nucleotides: 3. Germline V lookup: CDR1 SNHLY, CDR2 FYNNEI. This CDR3 comprises 14 residues. Here the CDR3 DNA reads TGTGCCAGCCTGGGACTAGCGGGAGGTTACGAGCAGTACTTC. This sequence encodes CASLGLAGGYEQYF. The entire variable domain, with the rest obtained from reference TRBV2 and TRBJ2-7, is as follows: EPEVTQTPSHQVTQMGQEVILRCVPISNHLYFYWYRQILGQKVEFLVSFYNNEISEKSEIFDDQFSVERPDGSNFTLKIRSTKLEDSAMYFCASLGLAGGYEQYFGPGTRLTVT.

The V and J genes are TRBV7-9 and TRBJ1-6; perhaps TRBD1 as D (5 bases). The V end was cut by 5 bases, the J end by 0 bases, with 20 bases between. Germline V gene lookup returns CDR1 SEHNR and CDR2 FQNEAQ (reference sequence). The CDR3 is 19 residues long. The CDR3 region is CASSGGTPGGSSYNSPLHF. CDR3 coding DNA: TGTGCCAGCAGCGGAGGCACCCCCGGGGGAAGCTCCTATAATTCACCCCTCCACTTT.

The chain carries TRBV7-2 and TRBJ2-7, with D unresolved. Germline V gives CDR1 SGHTA, CDR2 FQGNSA. The ends were cut back, 4 bases at V and 6 bases at J, with 10 bases in the middle. The CDR3 spans 12 residues. CDR3 nucleotide sequence: TGTGCCAGCAGCTCCCTAGGTGTCGAGCAGTACTTC. Translation: CASSSLGVEQYF.

The chain combines TRBV10-3 with TRBJ2-7, with a weak D call TRBD2 (6 bases). Germline CDR1 is ENHRY and CDR2 is SYGVKD. The CDR3 extends over 17 amino acids. Trimming took off 0 bases at V and 4 bases at J, with 19 bases between the two ends. As DNA, the CDR3 is TGTGCCATCAGTGAGTCCGGCCTACTGACGGGGGAATACGAGCAGTACTTC. Translation: CAISESGLLTGEYEQYF.

V and J are TRBV18 and TRBJ1-1, with 7 nucleotides matching TRBD1. Germline CDR1 KGHSH, CDR2 LQKENI. The CDR3 totals 17 residues. The V gene end was trimmed by 3 bases and the J gene end by 3 bases; junction bases not matched to a gene: 13. CDR3 in DNA: TGTGCCAGCTCACCCGGCCCCGGGACAGAGGTTGACACTGAAGCTTTCTTT. Translated, it gives CASSPGPGTEVDTEAFF.

The chain has TRBV30 and TRBJ1-2, with 9 bases that match TRBD1. The ends lost 3 bases at V and 4 bases at J; junction bases unmatched: 9. Germline CDR1 and CDR2: GTSNPN and SVGIG (reference sequence). This CDR3 has 15 amino acids. The CDR3 is CAWSGTGGAIYGYTF. CDR3 DNA: TGTGCCTGGAGCGGTACAGGGGGCGCGATCTATGGCTACACCTTC.

This chain joins TRBV6-6 and TRBJ2-7; TRBD1 agrees at 10 bases. Trimming at V came to 2 bases and at J to 6 bases, leaving 7 bases not matched to a gene. Germline V gene sequence: CDR1 MNHNY, CDR2 SVGAGI (reference sequence). The CDR3 spans 15 residues. The DNA of the CDR3 is TGTGCCAGCAGTTACCCCGGACAGGGGGACCTCGAGCAGTACTTC. This translates into CASSYPGQGDLEQYF.

CDR3 amino acids: CASSDSGLAGGYEQFF. In nucleotides, the CDR3 is TGTGCCAGCAGTGACTCTGGACTAGCGGGGGGGTATGAGCAGTTCTTC. V usage is TRBV25-1 and J usage is TRBJ2-1, with TRBD2 matching over 15 bases. CDR1 is MGHDK, CDR2 SYGVNS, per germline. V lost 3 bases to trimming and J lost 8 bases; unmatched junction nucleotides: 5. The CDR3 loop spans 16 amino acids. The full variable domain, with the rest looked up from reference TRBV25-1 and TRBJ2-1, is EADIYQTPRYLVIGTGKKITLECSQTMGHDKMYWYQQDPGMELHLIHYSYGVNSTEKGDLSSESTVSRIRTEHFPLTLESARPSHTSQYLCASSDSGLAGGYEQFFGPGTRLTVL.

This sequence joins TRBV7-3 and TRBJ2-2; maybe TRBD2 (6 bases). Germline V gene sequence: CDR1 SGHTA, CDR2 FQGTGA. This CDR3 has 14 residues. Between the trimmed V and J ends, which lost 0 bases and 7 bases, there was a span of 9 bases. CDR3 coding DNA: TGTGCCAGCAGCTTAACACCGGGAGTCGGGGAGCTGTTTTTT. Encoded protein: CASSLTPGVGELFF.

The rearrangement links TRBV14 to TRBJ1-2; TRBD1 agrees at 8 bases. V was pared by 4 bases and J by 3 bases, with 25 bases of the junction left unmatched. There are 21 residues in the CDR3. CDR1 is SGHDN and CDR2 is FVKESK in the germline V gene. The CDR3 DNA sequence: TGTGCCAGCAGCCGGGGACAGGCTCCCCTAAGGGGAAAGGGACCTCACTATGGCTACACCTTC. As protein: CASSRGQAPLRGKGPHYGYTF.